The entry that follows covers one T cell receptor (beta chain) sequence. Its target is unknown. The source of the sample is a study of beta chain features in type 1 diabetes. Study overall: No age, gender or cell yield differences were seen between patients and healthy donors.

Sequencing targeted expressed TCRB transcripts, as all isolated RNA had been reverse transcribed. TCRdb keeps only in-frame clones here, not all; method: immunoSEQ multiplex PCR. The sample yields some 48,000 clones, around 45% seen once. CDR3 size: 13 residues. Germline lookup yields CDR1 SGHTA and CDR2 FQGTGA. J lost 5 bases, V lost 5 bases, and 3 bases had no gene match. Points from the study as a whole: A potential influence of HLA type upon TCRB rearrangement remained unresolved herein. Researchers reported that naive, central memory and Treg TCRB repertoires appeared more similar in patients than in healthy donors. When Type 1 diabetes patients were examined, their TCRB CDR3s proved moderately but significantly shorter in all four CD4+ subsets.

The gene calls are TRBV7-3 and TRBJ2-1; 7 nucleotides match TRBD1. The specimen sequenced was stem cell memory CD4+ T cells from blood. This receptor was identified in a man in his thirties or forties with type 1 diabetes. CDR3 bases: TGTGCCAGCAGCCAACAGGGGAACAATGAGCAGTTCTTC. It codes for CASSQQGNNEQFF.